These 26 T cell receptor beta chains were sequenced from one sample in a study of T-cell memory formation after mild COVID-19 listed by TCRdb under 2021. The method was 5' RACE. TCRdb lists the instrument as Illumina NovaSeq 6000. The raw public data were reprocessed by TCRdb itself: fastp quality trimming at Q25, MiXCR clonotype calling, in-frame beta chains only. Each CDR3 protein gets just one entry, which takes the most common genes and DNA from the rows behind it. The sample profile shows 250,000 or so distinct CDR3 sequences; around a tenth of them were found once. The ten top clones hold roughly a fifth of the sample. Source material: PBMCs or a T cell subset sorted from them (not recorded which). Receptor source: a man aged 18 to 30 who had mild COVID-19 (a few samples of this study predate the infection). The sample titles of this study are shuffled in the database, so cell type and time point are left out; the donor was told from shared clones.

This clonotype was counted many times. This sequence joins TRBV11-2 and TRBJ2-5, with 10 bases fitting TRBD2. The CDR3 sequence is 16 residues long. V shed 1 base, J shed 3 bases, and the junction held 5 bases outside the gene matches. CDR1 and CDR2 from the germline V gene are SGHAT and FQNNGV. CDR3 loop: CASSLAASGGEETQYF. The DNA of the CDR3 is TGTGCCAGCAGCTTAGCGGCTAGCGGGGGAGAAGAGACCCAGTACTTC.

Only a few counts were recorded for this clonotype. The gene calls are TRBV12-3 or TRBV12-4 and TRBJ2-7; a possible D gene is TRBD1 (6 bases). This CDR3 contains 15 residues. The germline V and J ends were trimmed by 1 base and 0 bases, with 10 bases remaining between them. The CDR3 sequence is CASSLGQALSYEQYV. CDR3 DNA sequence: TGTGCCAGCAGTTTAGGACAGGCCCTCTCCTACGAGCAGTACGTC.

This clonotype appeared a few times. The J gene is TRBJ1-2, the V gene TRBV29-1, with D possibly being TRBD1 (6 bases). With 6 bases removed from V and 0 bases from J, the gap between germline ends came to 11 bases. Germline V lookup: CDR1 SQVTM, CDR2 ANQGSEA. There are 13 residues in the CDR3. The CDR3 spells CSVGTPTNYGYTF. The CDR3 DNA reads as TGCAGCGTGGGGACACCCACTAACTATGGCTACACCTTC.

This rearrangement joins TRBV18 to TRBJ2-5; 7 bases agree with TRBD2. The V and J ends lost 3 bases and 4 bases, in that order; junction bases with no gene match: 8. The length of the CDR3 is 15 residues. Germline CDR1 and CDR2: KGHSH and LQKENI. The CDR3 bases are TGTGCCAGCTCACCGCCAACACTAGCGAGAGAGACCCAGTACTTC. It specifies CASSPPTLARETQYF.

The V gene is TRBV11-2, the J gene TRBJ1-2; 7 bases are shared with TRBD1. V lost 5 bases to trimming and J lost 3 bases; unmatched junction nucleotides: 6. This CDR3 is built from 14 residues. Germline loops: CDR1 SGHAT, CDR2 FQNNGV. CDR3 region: CASSEAGTDYGYTF. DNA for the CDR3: TGTGCCAGCAGCGAGGCCGGGACAGACTATGGCTACACCTTC. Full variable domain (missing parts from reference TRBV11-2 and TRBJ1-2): EAGVAQSPRYKIIEKRQSVAFWCNPISGHATLYWYQQILGQGPKLLIQFQNNGVVDDSQLPKDRFSAERLKGVDSTLKIQPAKLEDSAVYLCASSEAGTDYGYTFGSGTRLTVV.

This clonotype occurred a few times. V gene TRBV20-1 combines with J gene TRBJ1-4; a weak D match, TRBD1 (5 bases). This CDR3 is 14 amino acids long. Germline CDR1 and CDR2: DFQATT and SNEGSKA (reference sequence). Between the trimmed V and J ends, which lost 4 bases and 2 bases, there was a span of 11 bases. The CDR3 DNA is TGCAGTGCTACGGAGGGGTTGACTAATGAAAAACTGTTTTTT. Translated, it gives CSATEGLTNEKLFF.

DNA for the CDR3: TGTGCCAGCAGAGATGAAAAACTGTTTTTT. Translated, it gives CASRDEKLFF. The chain couples TRBV28 to TRBJ1-4; D not resolved. V lost 6 bases and J lost 6, with 2 bases in between. Germline V CDR1 and CDR2: MDHEN, SYDVKM. The CDR3 is made up of 10 amino acids.

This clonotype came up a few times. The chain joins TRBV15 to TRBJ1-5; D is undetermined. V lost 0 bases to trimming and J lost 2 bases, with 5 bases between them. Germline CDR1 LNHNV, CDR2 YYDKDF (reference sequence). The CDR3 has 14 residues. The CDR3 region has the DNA TGTGCCACCAGCAGAGATGGGGGCAATCAGCCCCAGCATTTT. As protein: CATSRDGGNQPQHF.

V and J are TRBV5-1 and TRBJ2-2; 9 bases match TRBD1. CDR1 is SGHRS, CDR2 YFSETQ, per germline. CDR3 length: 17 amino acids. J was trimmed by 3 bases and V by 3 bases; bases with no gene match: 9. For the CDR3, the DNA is TGCGCCAGCAGCTCCATACAGGGGGCTTGGGACACCGGGGAGCTGTTTTTT. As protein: CASSSIQGAWDTGELFF.

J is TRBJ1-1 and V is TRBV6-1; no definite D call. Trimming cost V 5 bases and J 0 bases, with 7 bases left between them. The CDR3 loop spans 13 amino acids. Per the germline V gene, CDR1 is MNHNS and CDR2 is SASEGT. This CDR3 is CASSYHLNTEAFF. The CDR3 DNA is TGTGCCAGCAGTTACCACTTGAACACTGAAGCTTTCTTT.

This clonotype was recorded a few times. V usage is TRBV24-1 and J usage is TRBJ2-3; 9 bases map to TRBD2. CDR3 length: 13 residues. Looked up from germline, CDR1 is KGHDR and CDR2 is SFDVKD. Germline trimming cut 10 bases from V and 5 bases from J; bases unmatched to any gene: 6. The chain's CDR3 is CATSRAGGDTQYF. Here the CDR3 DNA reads TGTGCCACAAGTCGAGCGGGGGGAGATACGCAGTATTTT.

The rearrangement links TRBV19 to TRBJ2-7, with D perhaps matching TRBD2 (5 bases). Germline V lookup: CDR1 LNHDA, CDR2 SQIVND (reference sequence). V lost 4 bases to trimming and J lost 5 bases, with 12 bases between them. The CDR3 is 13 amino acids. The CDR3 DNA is TGTGCCAGTAGTAAACTAGACATCCACGAGCAGTACTTC. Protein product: CASSKLDIHEQYF.

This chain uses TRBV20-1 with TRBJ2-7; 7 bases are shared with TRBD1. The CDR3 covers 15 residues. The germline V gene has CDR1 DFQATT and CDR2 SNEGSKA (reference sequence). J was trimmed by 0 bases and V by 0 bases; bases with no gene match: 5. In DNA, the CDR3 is TGCAGTGCTAGAGATAAGTACAGGGGCTCCTACGAGCAGTACTTC. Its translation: CSARDKYRGSYEQYF.

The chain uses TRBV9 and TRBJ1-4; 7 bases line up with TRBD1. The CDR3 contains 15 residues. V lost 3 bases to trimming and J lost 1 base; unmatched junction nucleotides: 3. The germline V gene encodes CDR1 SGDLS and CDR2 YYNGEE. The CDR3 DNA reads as TGTGCCAGCAGCGCTAACAGGGGAACTAATGAAAAACTGTTTTTT. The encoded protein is CASSANRGTNEKLFF.

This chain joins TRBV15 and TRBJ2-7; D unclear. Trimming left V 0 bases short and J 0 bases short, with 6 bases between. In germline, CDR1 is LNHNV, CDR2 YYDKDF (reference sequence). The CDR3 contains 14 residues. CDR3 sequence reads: CATSRDQASYEQYF. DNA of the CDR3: TGTGCCACCAGCAGAGATCAGGCCTCCTACGAGCAGTACTTC.

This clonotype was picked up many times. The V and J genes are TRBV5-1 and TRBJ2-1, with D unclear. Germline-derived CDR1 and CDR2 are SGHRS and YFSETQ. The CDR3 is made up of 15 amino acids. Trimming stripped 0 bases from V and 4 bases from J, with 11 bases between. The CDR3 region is CASSLGVYSYNEQFF. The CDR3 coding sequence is TGCGCCAGCAGCTTGGGAGTATACTCATACAATGAGCAGTTCTTC.

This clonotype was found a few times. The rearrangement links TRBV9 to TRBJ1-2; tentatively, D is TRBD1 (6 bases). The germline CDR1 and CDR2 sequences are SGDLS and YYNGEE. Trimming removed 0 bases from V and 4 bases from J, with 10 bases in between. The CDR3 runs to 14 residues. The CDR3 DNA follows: TGTGCCAGCAGCGTAGAACAGGGAGGCTATGGCTACACCTTC. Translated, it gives CASSVEQGGYGYTF.

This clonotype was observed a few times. The CDR3 region has the DNA TGTGCCAGCAGATCCAGGGGGCATGGCGCTGAAGCTTTCTTT. Residues: CASRSRGHGAEAFF. This sequence joins TRBV6-5 and TRBJ1-1, with 8 bases matching TRBD1. The germline CDR1 and CDR2 sequences are MNHEY and SVGAGI. The CDR3 spans 14 residues. The J segment lost 6 bases and the V segment lost 6 bases, leaving 9 bases of the junction unmatched.

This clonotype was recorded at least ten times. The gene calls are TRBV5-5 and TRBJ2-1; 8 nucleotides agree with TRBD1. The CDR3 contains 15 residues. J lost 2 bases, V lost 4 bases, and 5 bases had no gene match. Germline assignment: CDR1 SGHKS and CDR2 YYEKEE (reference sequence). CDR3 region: CASSMYRGTYNEQFF. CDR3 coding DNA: TGTGCCAGCAGCATGTACAGGGGGACCTACAATGAGCAGTTCTTC.

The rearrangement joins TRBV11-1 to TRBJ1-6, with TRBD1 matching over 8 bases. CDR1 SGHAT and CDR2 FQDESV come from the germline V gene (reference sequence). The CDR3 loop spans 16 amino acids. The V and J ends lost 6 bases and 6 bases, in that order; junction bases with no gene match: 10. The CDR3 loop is CASSRDRQGSNSPLHF. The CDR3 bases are TGTGCCAGCAGTCGAGACCGACAGGGGTCTAATTCACCCCTCCACTTT.

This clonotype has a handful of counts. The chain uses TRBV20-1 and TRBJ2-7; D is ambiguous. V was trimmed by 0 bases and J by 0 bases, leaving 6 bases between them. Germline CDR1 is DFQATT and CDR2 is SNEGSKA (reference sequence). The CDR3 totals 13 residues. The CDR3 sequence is CSARDAVSYEQYV. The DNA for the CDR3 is TGCAGTGCTAGAGACGCGGTCTCCTACGAGCAGTACGTC.

The CDR3 region has the DNA TGTGCCACCTGGTCGTTGAGCTACACTGAAGCTTTCTTT. Translation: CATWSLSYTEAFF. V is TRBV10-3 and J is TRBJ1-1; D remains unclear. Trimming cost V 10 bases and J 3 bases, with 15 bases left between them. Germline V CDR1 and CDR2: ENHRY, SYGVKD. The CDR3 contains 13 residues.

The CDR3 region is CASRADRDDEQFF. CDR3 nucleotide sequence: TGTGCCAGTAGAGCCGACAGGGACGATGAGCAGTTCTTC. The chain has TRBV6-5 and TRBJ2-1, with 7 bases identical to TRBD1. Germline CDR1 reads MNHEY; CDR2 reads SVGAGI. The CDR3 is made up of 13 amino acids. V lost 9 bases, J lost 8 bases, and 10 bases stayed unmatched.

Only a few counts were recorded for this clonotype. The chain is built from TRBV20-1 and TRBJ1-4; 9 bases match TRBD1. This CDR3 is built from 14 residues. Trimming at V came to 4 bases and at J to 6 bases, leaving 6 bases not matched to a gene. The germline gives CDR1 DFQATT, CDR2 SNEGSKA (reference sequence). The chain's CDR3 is CSAMGTGWHEKLFF. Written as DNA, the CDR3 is TGCAGTGCTATGGGGACAGGGTGGCATGAAAAACTGTTTTTT.

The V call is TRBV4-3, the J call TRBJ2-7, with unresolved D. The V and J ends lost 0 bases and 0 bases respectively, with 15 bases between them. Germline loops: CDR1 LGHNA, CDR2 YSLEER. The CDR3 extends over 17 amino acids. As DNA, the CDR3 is TGCGCCAGCAGCCAAGAAAAGGCCTACCGAAGCTCCTACGAGCAGTACTTC. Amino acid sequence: CASSQEKAYRSSYEQYF.

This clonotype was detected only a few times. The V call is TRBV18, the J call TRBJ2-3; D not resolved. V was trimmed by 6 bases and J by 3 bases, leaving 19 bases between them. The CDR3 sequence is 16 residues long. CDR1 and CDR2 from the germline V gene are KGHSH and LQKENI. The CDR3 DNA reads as TGTGCCAGCTCCCCAATAGGGCCCAGTGCGACAGATACGCAGTATTTT. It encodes CASSPIGPSATDTQYF.